The T cell receptor beta chain under discussion was sequenced for a study of T-cell reconstitution after alpha-beta-depleted transplantation in children. The table lists this clonotype with a few counts. Germline assignment: CDR1 WSHSY and CDR2 SAAADI. The germline V and J ends were trimmed by 2 bases and 1 base, with 4 bases remaining between them. This CDR3 spans 13 amino acids. As it was prepared, the TCRbeta library received unique molecular identifiers. TCRdb analysed the PCR reads with MiXCR anew, one entry per CDR3 protein. In the table there are some 500,000 distinct CDR3 sequences, 18% of which are singletons.

The V and J genes are TRBV10-2 and TRBJ2-3; D is ambiguous. The input for sequencing was PBMCs from the stem cell graft donor, taken from the stem cell graft. The TCR was taken from a human donor who donated a stem cell graft to a child with acute lymphoblastic leukemia. CDR3 bases: TGCGCCAGCAGTGAGGTTCGCACAGATACGCAGTATTTT. Translating gives CASSEVRTDTQYF.